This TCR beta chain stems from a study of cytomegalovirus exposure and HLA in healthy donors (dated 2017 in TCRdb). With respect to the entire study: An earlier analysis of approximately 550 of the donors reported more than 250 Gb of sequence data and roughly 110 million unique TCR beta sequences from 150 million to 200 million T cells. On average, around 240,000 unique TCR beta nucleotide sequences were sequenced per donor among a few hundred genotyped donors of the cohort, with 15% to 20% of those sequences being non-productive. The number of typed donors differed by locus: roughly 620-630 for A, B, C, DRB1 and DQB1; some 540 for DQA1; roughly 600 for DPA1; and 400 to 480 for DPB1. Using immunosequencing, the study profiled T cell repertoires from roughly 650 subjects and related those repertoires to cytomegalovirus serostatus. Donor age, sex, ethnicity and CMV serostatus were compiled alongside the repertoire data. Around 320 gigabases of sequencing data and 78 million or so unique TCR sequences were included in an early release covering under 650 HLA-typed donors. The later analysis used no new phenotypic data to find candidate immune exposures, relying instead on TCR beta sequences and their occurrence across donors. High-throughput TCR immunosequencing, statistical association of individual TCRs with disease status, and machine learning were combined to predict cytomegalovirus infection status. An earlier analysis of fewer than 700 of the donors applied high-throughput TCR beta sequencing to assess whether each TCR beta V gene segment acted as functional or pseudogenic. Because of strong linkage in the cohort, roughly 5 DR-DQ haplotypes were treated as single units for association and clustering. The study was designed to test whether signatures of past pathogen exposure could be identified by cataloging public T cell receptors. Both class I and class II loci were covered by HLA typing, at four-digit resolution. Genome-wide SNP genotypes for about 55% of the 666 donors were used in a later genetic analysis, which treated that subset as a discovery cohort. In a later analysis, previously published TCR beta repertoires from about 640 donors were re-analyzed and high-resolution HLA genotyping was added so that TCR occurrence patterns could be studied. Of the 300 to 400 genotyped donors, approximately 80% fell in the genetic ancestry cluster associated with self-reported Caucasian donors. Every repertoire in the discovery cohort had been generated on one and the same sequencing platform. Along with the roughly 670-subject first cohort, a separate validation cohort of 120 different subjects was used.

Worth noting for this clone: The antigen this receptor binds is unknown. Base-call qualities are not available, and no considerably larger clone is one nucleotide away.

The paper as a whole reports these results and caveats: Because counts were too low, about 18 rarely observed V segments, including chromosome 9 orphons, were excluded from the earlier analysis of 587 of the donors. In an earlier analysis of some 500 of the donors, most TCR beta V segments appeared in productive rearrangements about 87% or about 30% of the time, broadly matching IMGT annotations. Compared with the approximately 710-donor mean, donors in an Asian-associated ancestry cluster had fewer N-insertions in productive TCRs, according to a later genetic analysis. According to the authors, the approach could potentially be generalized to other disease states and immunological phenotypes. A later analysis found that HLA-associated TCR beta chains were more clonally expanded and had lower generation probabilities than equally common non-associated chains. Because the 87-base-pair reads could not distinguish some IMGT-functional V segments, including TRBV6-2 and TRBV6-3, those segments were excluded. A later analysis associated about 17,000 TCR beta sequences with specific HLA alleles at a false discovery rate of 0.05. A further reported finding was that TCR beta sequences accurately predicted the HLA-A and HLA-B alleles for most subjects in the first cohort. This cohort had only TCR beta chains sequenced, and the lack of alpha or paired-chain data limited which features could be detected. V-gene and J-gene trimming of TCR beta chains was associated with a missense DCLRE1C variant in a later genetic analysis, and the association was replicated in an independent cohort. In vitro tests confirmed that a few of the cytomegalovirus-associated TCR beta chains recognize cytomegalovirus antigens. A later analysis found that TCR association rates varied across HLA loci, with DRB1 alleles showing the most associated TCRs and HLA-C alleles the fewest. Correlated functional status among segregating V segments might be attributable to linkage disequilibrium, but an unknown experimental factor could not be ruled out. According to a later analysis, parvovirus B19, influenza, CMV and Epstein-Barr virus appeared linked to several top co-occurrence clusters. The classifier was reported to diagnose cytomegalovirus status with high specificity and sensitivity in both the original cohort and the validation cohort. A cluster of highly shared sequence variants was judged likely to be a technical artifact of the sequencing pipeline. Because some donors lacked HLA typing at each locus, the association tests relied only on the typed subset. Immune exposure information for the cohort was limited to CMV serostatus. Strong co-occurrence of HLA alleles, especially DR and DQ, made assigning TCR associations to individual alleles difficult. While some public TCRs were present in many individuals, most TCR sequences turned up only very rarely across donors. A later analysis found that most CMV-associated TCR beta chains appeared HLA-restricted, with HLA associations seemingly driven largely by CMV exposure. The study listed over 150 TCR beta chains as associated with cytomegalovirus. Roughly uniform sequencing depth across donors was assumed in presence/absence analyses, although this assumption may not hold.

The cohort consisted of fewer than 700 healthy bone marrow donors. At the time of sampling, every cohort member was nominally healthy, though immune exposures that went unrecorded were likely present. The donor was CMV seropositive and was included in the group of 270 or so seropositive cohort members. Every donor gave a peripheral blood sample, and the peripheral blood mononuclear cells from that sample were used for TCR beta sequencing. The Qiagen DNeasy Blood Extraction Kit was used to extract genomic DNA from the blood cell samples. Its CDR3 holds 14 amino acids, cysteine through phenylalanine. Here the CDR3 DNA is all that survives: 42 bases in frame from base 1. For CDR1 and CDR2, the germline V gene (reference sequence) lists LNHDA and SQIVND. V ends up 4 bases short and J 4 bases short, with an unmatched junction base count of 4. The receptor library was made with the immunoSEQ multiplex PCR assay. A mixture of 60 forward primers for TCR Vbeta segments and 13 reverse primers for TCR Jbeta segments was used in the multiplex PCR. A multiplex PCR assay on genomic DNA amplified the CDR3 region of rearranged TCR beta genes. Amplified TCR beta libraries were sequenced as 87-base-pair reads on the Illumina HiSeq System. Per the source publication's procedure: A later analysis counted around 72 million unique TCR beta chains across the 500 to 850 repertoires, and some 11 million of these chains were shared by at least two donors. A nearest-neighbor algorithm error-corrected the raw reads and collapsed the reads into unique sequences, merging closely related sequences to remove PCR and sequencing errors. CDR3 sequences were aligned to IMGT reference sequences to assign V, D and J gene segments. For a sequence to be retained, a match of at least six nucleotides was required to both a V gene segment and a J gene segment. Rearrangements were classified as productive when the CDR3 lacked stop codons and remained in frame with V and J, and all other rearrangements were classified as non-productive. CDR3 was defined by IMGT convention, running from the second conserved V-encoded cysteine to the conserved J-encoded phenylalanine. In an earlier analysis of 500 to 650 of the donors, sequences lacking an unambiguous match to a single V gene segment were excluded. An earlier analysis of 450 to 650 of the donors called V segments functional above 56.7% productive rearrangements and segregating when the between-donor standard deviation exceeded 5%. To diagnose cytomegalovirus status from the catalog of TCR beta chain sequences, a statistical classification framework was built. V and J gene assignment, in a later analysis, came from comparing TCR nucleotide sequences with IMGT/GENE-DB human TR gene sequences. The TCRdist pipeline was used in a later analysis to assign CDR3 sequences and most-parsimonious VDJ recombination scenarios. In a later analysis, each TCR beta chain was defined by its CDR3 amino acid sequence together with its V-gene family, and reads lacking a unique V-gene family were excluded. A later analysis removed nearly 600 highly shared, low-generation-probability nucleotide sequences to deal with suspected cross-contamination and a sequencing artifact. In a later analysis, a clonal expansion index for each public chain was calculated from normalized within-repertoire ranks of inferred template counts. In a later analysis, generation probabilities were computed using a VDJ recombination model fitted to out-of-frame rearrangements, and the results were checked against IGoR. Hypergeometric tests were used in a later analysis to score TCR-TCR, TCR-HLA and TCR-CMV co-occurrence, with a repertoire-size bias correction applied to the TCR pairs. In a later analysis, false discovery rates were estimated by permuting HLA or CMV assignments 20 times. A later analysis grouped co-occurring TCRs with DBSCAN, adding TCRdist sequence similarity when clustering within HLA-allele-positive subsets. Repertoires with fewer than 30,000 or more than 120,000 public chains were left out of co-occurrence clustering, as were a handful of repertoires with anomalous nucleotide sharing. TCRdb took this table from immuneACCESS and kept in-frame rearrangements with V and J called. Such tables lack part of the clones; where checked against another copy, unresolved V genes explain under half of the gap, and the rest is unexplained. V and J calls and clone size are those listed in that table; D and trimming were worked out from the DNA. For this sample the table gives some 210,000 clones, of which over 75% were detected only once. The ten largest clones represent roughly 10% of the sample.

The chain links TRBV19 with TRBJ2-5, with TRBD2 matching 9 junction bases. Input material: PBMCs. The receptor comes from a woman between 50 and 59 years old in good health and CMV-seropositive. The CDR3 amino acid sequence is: CASSSGGVVETQYF. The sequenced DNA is TGTGCCAGTAGTAGCGGGGGGGTCGTAGAGACCCAGTACTTC.